These 32 T cell receptor beta chains came from one sample sequenced in a study of blood T cell repertoires in COVID-19. Produced via immunoSEQ multiplex PCR; TCRdb's table is partial and in-frame only. This table holds around 33,000 clones, 60% to 80% found once. Sequencing was carried out using peripheral blood. Receptors were obtained from a human donor in a cohort sampled during active COVID-19.

In its sample, this clone was seen a few times. The V gene is TRBV10-3, the J gene TRBJ2-1, with TRBD2 matching 8 bases. Germline CDR1 reads ENHRY; CDR2 reads SYGVKD. CDR3 length: 15 residues. The V and J ends lost 7 bases and 4 bases, in that order; junction bases with no gene match: 9. The CDR3 nucleotides read TGTGCCATCACTAGAGCGGCGGGGGGTTACAATGAGCAGTTCTTC. As protein: CAITRAAGGYNEQFF.

This clone was detected ten times or more. The chain employs TRBV24-1 and TRBJ1-5, with TRBD1 as a possible D gene (5 bases). Germline lookup yields CDR1 KGHDR and CDR2 SFDVKD. The CDR3 runs 13 residues. With 7 bases removed from V and 2 bases from J, the gap between germline ends came to 8 bases. DNA of the CDR3: TGTGCCACCAGCAGGGAGGGCAATCAGCCCCAGCATTTT. Translation: CATSREGNQPQHF.

The genes are TRBV27 and TRBJ1-2; D is possibly TRBD1 (6 bases). V was pared by 5 bases and J by 4 bases, with 8 bases between. The germline V gene encodes CDR1 MNHEY and CDR2 SMNVEV (reference sequence). This CDR3 region has 12 residues. The CDR3, as DNA: TGTGCCAGCAGTGGGGACACCTATGGCTACACCTTC. Translating gives CASSGDTYGYTF.

The chain couples TRBV11-3 to TRBJ2-1; 9 bases align to TRBD2. This CDR3 is built from 14 residues. The germline CDR1 and CDR2 sequences are SGHNT and YENEEA. V gave up 5 bases and J gave up 9 bases; unmatched junction bases: 8. The CDR3 nucleotides are TGTGCCAGCAGCCCTAGGACGCGGGGGGGTGAGCAGTTCTTC. The encoded protein is CASSPRTRGGEQFF.

The J gene is TRBJ1-2, the V gene TRBV28, with D perhaps TRBD1 (5 bases). The CDR3 is 13 residues long. V dropped 2 bases and J dropped 8 bases, with 12 bases sitting between them. Germline loops: CDR1 MDHEN, CDR2 SYDVKM. The CDR3 region is CASSLKGISGYTF. In DNA, the CDR3 is TGTGCCAGCAGTTTAAAGGGGATTTCGGGCTACACCTTC.

The DNA for the CDR3 is TGTGCCAGCCGGGGCACAGATACGCAGTATTTT. Translating it yields CASRGTDTQYF. This sequence joins TRBV5-6 and TRBJ2-3; D is ambiguous. The CDR3 runs 11 residues. Germline V gene data show CDR1 as SGHDT and CDR2 as YYEEEE. Trimming left V 7 bases short and J 1 base short, with 4 bases between.

The CDR3 protein is CASSTTGQGRNQPQHF. The CDR3, as DNA: TGTGCCAGCAGTACCACTGGACAGGGTAGAAATCAGCCCCAGCATTTT. The V call is TRBV28, the J call TRBJ1-5, with 8 bases aligning to TRBD1. The ends lost 5 bases at V and 4 bases at J; junction bases unmatched: 10. The CDR3 is made up of 16 amino acids. The germline gives CDR1 MDHEN, CDR2 SYDVKM. The full variable domain, rest sourced from reference TRBV28 and TRBJ1-5, is DVKVTQSSRYLVKRTGEKVFLECVQDMDHENMFWYRQDPGLGLRLIYFSYDVKMKEKGDIPEGYSVSREKKERFSLILESASTNQTSMYLCASSTTGQGRNQPQHFGDGTRLSIL.

This clone was recorded at least ten times. The CDR3 region has the DNA TGTGCCAGCAGCTTAGGGGTAGGAGCAGACAATGAGCAGTTCTTC. It encodes CASSLGVGADNEQFF. The V and J genes are TRBV11-3 and TRBJ2-1; no clear D gene. The V gene lost 1 base and the J gene lost 5 bases, with 12 bases spanning the gap. The CDR3 length is 15 residues. Germline CDR1 SGHNT, CDR2 YENEEA.

This clone has only a few counts. This rearrangement joins TRBV6-5 to TRBJ2-5; no definite D call. CDR3 length: 13 residues. Germline values: CDR1 MNHEY, CDR2 SVGAGI. V lost 3 bases and J lost 5, with 10 bases in between. CDR3 residues: CASSYSARETQYF. In DNA, the CDR3 is TGTGCCAGCAGTTATAGTGCGCGGGAGACCCAGTACTTC.

The rearrangement uses TRBV7-9 and TRBJ1-5, with D possibly TRBD1 on 5 matching bases. The CDR3 totals 14 residues. CDR1 is SEHNR and CDR2 is FQNEAQ in the germline V gene (reference sequence). The V end lost 1 base, the J end lost 5 bases, and 9 bases lay between the germline ends. The CDR3 region is CASSLEGAYQPQHF. Here the CDR3 DNA reads TGTGCCAGCAGCTTAGAAGGGGCTTATCAGCCCCAGCATTTT.

The genes are TRBV5-1 and TRBJ2-2; 7 positions agree with TRBD2. The germline V gene encodes CDR1 SGHRS and CDR2 YFSETQ. The CDR3 extends over 14 amino acids. V lost 1 base, J lost 6 bases, and 3 bases stayed unmatched. CDR3 residues: CASSLRGSAGELFF. The CDR3 nucleotides are TGCGCCAGCAGCTTGCGCGGGAGTGCCGGGGAGCTGTTTTTT.

This chain joins TRBV5-1 and TRBJ1-3; D not certain. In germline, CDR1 is SGHRS, CDR2 YFSETQ. The V end lost 5 bases, the J end lost 4 bases, and 10 bases lay between the germline ends. The CDR3 is made up of 13 amino acids. The CDR3 reads CASRAAGGNTIYF. CDR3 bases: TGCGCCAGCAGAGCAGCCGGGGGAAACACCATATATTTT.

V and J are TRBV9 and TRBJ2-3; D remains unclear. The CDR3 is 17 residues long. Per germline, CDR1 SGDLS and CDR2 YYNGEE. The V end was cut by 3 bases, the J end by 2 bases, with 19 bases between. CDR3 DNA sequence: TGTGCCAGCAGCGCGCGGATTTCTACTTGGAACACAGATACGCAGTATTTT. It encodes CASSARISTWNTDTQYF.

The chain employs TRBV18 and TRBJ2-3; 12 nucleotides line up with TRBD2. CDR3 size: 17 residues. With V trimmed by 4 bases and J by 1 base, 6 bases remained unmatched. From germline, CDR1 is KGHSH and CDR2 LQKENI. CDR3 protein: CASSQLAGGPGTDTQYF. The CDR3 coding sequence is TGTGCCAGCTCACAGCTAGCGGGAGGGCCTGGCACAGATACGCAGTATTTT.

The chain couples TRBV19 to TRBJ1-5; 7 bases are a match to TRBD1. The CDR3 loop spans 15 amino acids. Germline assignment: CDR1 LNHDA and CDR2 SQIVND (reference sequence). Trimming took 7 bases from V and 3 from J; bases not matched to a gene: 9. CDR3: CASIDQDRTNQPQHF. The DNA for the CDR3 is TGTGCCAGTATCGATCAGGACAGGACCAATCAGCCCCAGCATTTT.

Here the CDR3 reads CASSPPTRPGNNYGYTF. The CDR3 DNA is TGCGCCAGCTCTCCCCCCACCCGGCCGGGAAATAACTATGGCTACACCTTC. This chain connects TRBV10-2 to TRBJ1-2; D not resolved. Trimming removed 8 bases at V and 1 base at J, with 23 bases between. Germline V gene sequence: CDR1 WSHSY, CDR2 SAAADI. This CDR3 has 17 amino acids.

This clone has only one observation. The chain combines TRBV6-6 with TRBJ2-6; D remains ambiguous. Germline CDR1 is MNHNY and CDR2 is SVGAGI (reference sequence). V was pared by 0 bases and J by 4 bases, with 7 bases between. The CDR3 has 15 residues. As DNA, the CDR3 is TGTGCCAGCAGTTACTCAGCCTCGGGGGCCAACGTCCTGACTTTC. Protein product: CASSYSASGANVLTF.

The V and J genes are TRBV30 and TRBJ2-1; TRBD2 matches 8 bases. The CDR3 is made up of 15 amino acids. Germline CDR1 is GTSNPN and CDR2 is SVGIG (reference sequence). Trimming cost V 3 bases and J 4 bases; bases outside gene matches: 8. CDR3 protein: CAWSPTSGPYNEQFF. The CDR3 bases are TGTGCCTGGAGCCCTACTAGCGGACCTTACAATGAGCAGTTCTTC.

J is TRBJ2-7 and V is TRBV15; TRBD2 matches at 9 bases. Germline lookup yields CDR1 LNHNV and CDR2 YYDKDF (reference sequence). CDR3 size: 14 residues. V shed 5 bases, J shed 6 bases, and the junction held 8 bases outside the gene matches. CDR3 sequence reads: CATSAIAGVVEQYF. CDR3 nucleotide sequence: TGTGCCACCAGCGCTATAGCGGGAGTCGTCGAGCAGTACTTC.

This clone has ten or more counts. This chain links TRBV6-6 with TRBJ2-7, with D tentatively TRBD1 (6 bases). Germline V gives CDR1 MNHNY, CDR2 SVGAGI (reference sequence). There are 16 residues in the CDR3. V lost 4 bases and J 0 bases, leaving 16 bases between the germline ends. CDR3 amino acids: CASSSSTGSYSYEQYF. The CDR3 DNA follows: TGTGCCAGCAGTTCCTCGACAGGTAGCTACTCCTACGAGCAGTACTTC.

The chain recombines TRBV28 with TRBJ2-5; tentative D call: TRBD2 (6 bases). The CDR3 runs to 16 residues. Germline V CDR1 and CDR2: MDHEN, SYDVKM. Trimming pared 3 bases from V and 4 bases from J, leaving 18 bases between. The CDR3 loop reads CASSLGGKEGRETQYF. The DNA for the CDR3 is TGTGCCAGCAGTTTGGGCGGGAAGGAAGGTAGAGAGACCCAGTACTTC. Filled out from reference TRBV28 and TRBJ2-5, the complete variable domain reads DVKVTQSSRYLVKRTGEKVFLECVQDMDHENMFWYRQDPGLGLRLIYFSYDVKMKEKGDIPEGYSVSREKKERFSLILESASTNQTSMYLCASSLGGKEGRETQYFGPGTRLLVL.

The genes are TRBV15 and TRBJ1-1; TRBD1 is a possible D gene (6 bases). Germline CDR1 is LNHNV and CDR2 is YYDKDF (reference sequence). V lost 5 bases and J 4 bases, leaving 14 bases between the germline ends. This CDR3 region has 14 residues. CDR3 coding DNA: TGTGCCACCAGCGGTCAAGACAGGTTCACTGAAGCTTTCTTT. It yields the protein CATSGQDRFTEAFF.

J is TRBJ2-3 and V is TRBV19; tentatively, D is TRBD2 (6 bases). V was pared by 5 bases and J by 1 base, with 13 bases between. The length of the CDR3 is 15 residues. The V gene's germline CDR1 is LNHDA and CDR2 SQIVND (reference sequence). The CDR3 nucleotides read TGTGCCAGTAGTCGAATCGGGGGAGGCACAGATACGCAGTATTTT. Its protein is CASSRIGGGTDTQYF.

The chain joins TRBV2 to TRBJ1-2; D unresolved. Trimming shortened V by 6 bases and J by 8 bases, and 16 bases separated the two germline ends. The CDR3 sequence is 13 residues long. The V gene's germline CDR1 is SNHLY and CDR2 FYNNEI. CDR3 sequence reads: CASSLGISYGYTF. The CDR3 DNA reads TGTGCCAGCAGCCTAGGAATCTCCTACGGCTACACCTTC.

The sample holds one count of this clone. The V and J genes are TRBV11-3 and TRBJ2-3, with D unclear. Germline V CDR1 and CDR2: SGHNT, YENEEA. Between the trimmed V and J ends, which lost 6 bases and 4 bases, there was a span of 14 bases. The CDR3 sequence is 14 residues long. As DNA, the CDR3 is TGTGCCAGCAGTTACGGGTCCGACTCAGATACGCAGTATTTT. Translation: CASSYGSDSDTQYF.

The chain carries TRBV6-5 and TRBJ1-2; the D gene is possibly TRBD1 (5 bases). This CDR3 is built from 15 residues. From germline, CDR1 is MNHEY and CDR2 SVGAGI. Trimming shortened V by 4 bases and J by 2 bases, and 14 bases separated the two germline ends. CDR3 DNA: TGTGCCAGCAGTTCCCCCCAGGGCGAAAACTATGGCTACACCTTC. This translates into CASSSPQGENYGYTF.

The V call is TRBV12-2, the J call TRBJ2-1; the table assigns TRBD1, which was not confirmed against the DNA. TRBV12-2 is given as a pseudogene. This CDR3 contains 12 residues. In DNA, the CDR3 is TGTGCAAGTCGCTGCAGGGTTCAAGGGCAGTTCTTC. Translated: CASRCRVQGQFF.

The chain links TRBV5-1 to TRBJ1-2, with D possibly being TRBD1 (5 bases). The CDR3 contains 14 residues. Germline CDR1 is SGHRS and CDR2 is YFSETQ. V was trimmed by 0 bases and J by 5 bases, leaving 11 bases between them. Here the CDR3 DNA reads TGCGCCAGCAGCTTGGAGGGGCCGCTGTATGGCTACACCTTC. Its translation: CASSLEGPLYGYTF.

V and J are TRBV5-1 and TRBJ2-3, with 10 positions matching TRBD2. The germline CDR1 and CDR2 sequences are SGHRS and YFSETQ. V lost 1 base to trimming and J lost 1 base; unmatched junction nucleotides: 12. The CDR3 sequence is 19 residues long. The DNA of the CDR3 is TGCGCCAGCAGCTTGAAGGGTCTAGCGGGAGAGGGAGGCACAGATACGCAGTATTTT. Residues: CASSLKGLAGEGGTDTQYF.

The chain couples TRBV2 to TRBJ1-2; a weak D match, TRBD1 (5 bases). Germline V gene data show CDR1 as SNHLY and CDR2 as FYNNEI. V lost 6 bases, J lost 0 bases, and 17 bases lay in between. This CDR3 spans 16 amino acids. Here the CDR3 DNA reads TGTGCCAGCAGGCCGGGACTGGGTTCATCTAACTATGGCTACACCTTC. As protein: CASRPGLGSSNYGYTF.

The chain couples TRBV3-1 (or the pseudogene TRBV3-2) to TRBJ1-6; D gene uncertain. Germline V gene lookup returns CDR1 LGHDT and CDR2 YNNKEL (reference sequence). The CDR3 runs to 14 residues. V was clipped by 0 bases and J by 9 bases, with 9 bases between them. The CDR3 coding sequence is TGTGCCAGCAGCCAAGAGTGGGAGGGTTCACCCCTCCACTTT. This codes for CASSQEWEGSPLHF.

This clone was picked up one time. This sequence joins TRBV5-4 and TRBJ2-5, with TRBD2 identical over 8 bases. This CDR3 comprises 14 residues. Germline V gene data show CDR1 as SGHNT and CDR2 as YYREEE (reference sequence). Trimming at V came to 3 bases and at J to 2 bases, leaving 3 bases not matched to a gene. Written as DNA, the CDR3 is TGTGCCAGCAGCTCCGGGACTAGGCAAGAGACCCAGTACTTC. It codes for CASSSGTRQETQYF.